The 20 T cell receptor beta chains presented below share a single source sample, sequenced in a study of control samples from healthy donors and cancer patients. Clones were read by immunoSEQ multiplex PCR, and TCRdb kept only the in-frame ones, dropping some. The sample records under 450,000 clones, over 75% being singletons. The sequencing input was PBMCs. These TCRs come from a man between 40 and 49 years old with head and neck cancer.

The chain has TRBV30 and TRBJ2-7, with D perhaps TRBD1 (6 bases). This CDR3 spans 13 amino acids. Germline assignment: CDR1 GTSNPN and CDR2 SVGIG (reference sequence). Trimming left V 3 bases short and J 3 bases short, with 12 bases between. Here the CDR3 reads CAWSIGGDYEQYF. The DNA for the CDR3 is TGTGCCTGGAGCATAGGGGGAGACTACGAGCAGTACTTC.

This sequence joins TRBV28 and TRBJ2-7; D is unresolved. Germline loops: CDR1 MDHEN, CDR2 SYDVKM. The V end was cut by 7 bases, the J end by 2 bases, with 12 bases between. This CDR3 contains 13 residues. CDR3 protein: CASTNLSPYEQYF. The CDR3 DNA follows: TGTGCCAGCACCAACCTGAGTCCCTACGAGCAGTACTTC. Using reference TRBV28 and TRBJ2-7 for the parts outside the CDR3, the full variable domain is DVKVTQSSRYLVKRTGEKVFLECVQDMDHENMFWYRQDPGLGLRLIYFSYDVKMKEKGDIPEGYSVSREKKERFSLILESASTNQTSMYLCASTNLSPYEQYFGPGTRLTVT.

The rearrangement joins TRBV11-2 to TRBJ1-4; a possible D gene is TRBD1 (6 bases). This CDR3 comprises 13 residues. The germline CDR1 and CDR2 sequences are SGHAT and FQNNGV. Trimming removed 5 bases at V and 10 bases at J, with 14 bases between. The CDR3 region has the DNA TGTGCCAGCAGCCTTCACAGGGATCGAAAACTGTTTTTT. This sequence encodes CASSLHRDRKLFF.

This chain uses TRBV29-1 with TRBJ2-3; TRBD2 agrees at 7 bases. The CDR3 length is 15 residues. The V and J ends lost 7 bases and 4 bases, in that order; junction bases with no gene match: 14. Germline assignment: CDR1 SQVTM and CDR2 ANQGSEA. The CDR3 coding sequence is TGCAGCGCCGGGGAGGGGAGGGCCTGGGCAGATACGCAGTATTTT. It codes for CSAGEGRAWADTQYF.

The rearrangement joins TRBV5-4 to TRBJ2-7; TRBD2 matches 9 bases. Germline V gives CDR1 SGHNT, CDR2 YYREEE (reference sequence). After removal of 4 bases from V and 5 bases from J, the junction contained 10 bases not matched to a gene. This CDR3 region has 15 residues. The CDR3: CASSLGLAGWDEQYF. The CDR3 DNA is TGTGCCAGCAGCCTGGGACTAGCTGGCTGGGACGAGCAGTACTTC.

The rearrangement joins TRBV28 to TRBJ1-1; 9 positions match TRBD1. The germline V gene has CDR1 MDHEN and CDR2 SYDVKM. The CDR3 totals 14 residues. V lost 7 bases and J lost 2; bases outside the gene matches: 5. This chain's CDR3 is CASIRQGGNTEAFF. CDR3 nucleotide sequence: TGTGCCAGCATCCGACAGGGGGGTAACACTGAAGCTTTCTTT. The full variable domain, rest sourced from reference TRBV28 and TRBJ1-1, is DVKVTQSSRYLVKRTGEKVFLECVQDMDHENMFWYRQDPGLGLRLIYFSYDVKMKEKGDIPEGYSVSREKKERFSLILESASTNQTSMYLCASIRQGGNTEAFFGQGTRLTVV.

This sequence joins TRBV3-1 (or the pseudogene TRBV3-2) and TRBJ2-2; D gene ambiguous. The V end lost 1 base, the J end lost 3 bases, and 24 bases lay between the germline ends. CDR1 is LGHDT, CDR2 YNNKEL, per germline (reference sequence). This CDR3 contains 20 residues. The CDR3 loop is CASSQGPTLASGRYTGELFF. CDR3 bases: TGTGCCAGCAGCCAAGGACCAACTTTGGCTTCGGGCCGGTACACCGGGGAGCTGTTTTTT.

J is TRBJ1-1 and V is TRBV9; D perhaps matches TRBD1 (5 bases). The germline V and J ends were trimmed by 0 bases and 0 bases, with 9 bases remaining between them. Germline CDR1 is SGDLS and CDR2 is YYNGEE. The CDR3 runs to 15 residues. The DNA for the CDR3 is TGTGCCAGCAGCGTAGACGGGGGGGTGAACACTGAAGCTTTCTTT. Protein product: CASSVDGGVNTEAFF. Full variable domain (rest looked up from reference TRBV9 and TRBJ1-1): DSGVTQTPKHLITATGQRVTLRCSPRSGDLSVYWYQQSLDQGLQFLIQYYNGEERAKGNILERFSAQQFPDLHSELNLSSLELGDSALYFCASSVDGGVNTEAFFGQGTRLTVV.

Here the CDR3 reads CASSLLVFLSGANVLTF. In nucleotides, the CDR3 is TGTGCCAGCAGCTTGTTAGTCTTCCTCTCTGGGGCCAACGTCCTGACTTTC. V and J are TRBV5-8 and TRBJ2-6; D gene uncertain. The length of the CDR3 is 17 residues. The germline gives CDR1 SGHTS, CDR2 YDEGEE. The V and J ends lost 1 base and 0 bases respectively, with 11 bases between them.

The rearrangement joins TRBV14 to TRBJ2-1; TRBD2 is a possible D gene (5 bases). The CDR3 contains 12 residues. Trimming cost V 3 bases and J 12 bases, with 12 bases left between them. Germline loops: CDR1 SGHDN, CDR2 FVKESK. Here the CDR3 DNA reads TGTGCCAGCAGCCAGTCGACTATAGGGCAGTTCTTC. Protein sequence: CASSQSTIGQFF.

The chain recombines TRBV3-1 (or the pseudogene TRBV3-2) with TRBJ2-7; a possible D gene is TRBD1 (6 bases). Germline lookup yields CDR1 LGHDT and CDR2 YNNKEL (reference sequence). The CDR3 length is 14 residues. Trimming removed 4 bases from V and 4 bases from J, with 14 bases in between. The CDR3 loop reads CASSRQVRSYEQYF. For the CDR3, the DNA is TGTGCCAGCAGCCGACAGGTCCGGTCGTACGAGCAGTACTTC.

V is TRBV19 and J is TRBJ1-2; D remains ambiguous. Germline CDR1 and CDR2: LNHDA and SQIVND (reference sequence). There are 12 residues in the CDR3. V lost 6 bases to trimming and J lost 4 bases, with 9 bases between them. CDR3 sequence: CASSDLSYGYTF. For the CDR3, the DNA is TGTGCCAGTAGCGACTTGTCCTATGGCTACACCTTC.

The CDR3 region has the DNA TGTGCCAGCAGCTTCCATCCCGCAAGCTCCTATAATTCACCCCTCCACTTT. It codes for CASSFHPASSYNSPLHF. The V gene is TRBV13, the J gene TRBJ1-6; D remains unclear. CDR1 is PRHDT, CDR2 FYEKMQ, per germline (reference sequence). The V and J ends lost 3 bases and 0 bases respectively, with 12 bases between them. The CDR3 contains 17 residues.

This sequence joins TRBV29-1 and TRBJ2-1; TRBD1 might be the D (5 bases). Between the trimmed V and J ends, which lost 4 bases and 7 bases, there was a span of 14 bases. CDR3 length: 13 residues. The germline V gene has CDR1 SQVTM and CDR2 ANQGSEA. CDR3 nucleotide sequence: TGCAGCGTTGTATCGGGCAGGGCGAATGAGCAGTTCTTC. Translating it yields CSVVSGRANEQFF.

This clone has more than one count but fewer than ten. V and J are TRBV5-6 and TRBJ1-1, with 9 bases aligning to TRBD1. In germline, CDR1 is SGHDT, CDR2 YYEEEE. This CDR3 has 16 amino acids. V trimming: 6 bases; J trimming: 3 bases; junction bases outside the gene matches: 12. The CDR3 coding sequence is TGTGCCAGCATCCCGACAGGGGGGTTTCCCGACACTGAAGCTTTCTTT. It translates to CASIPTGGFPDTEAFF.

The V and J genes are TRBV12-5 and TRBJ2-5; D gene ambiguous. Germline V gives CDR1 LGHNT, CDR2 FRNRAP. The CDR3 extends over 12 amino acids. V lost 2 bases and J lost 5, with 6 bases in between. The CDR3 DNA reads as TGTGCTAGTGGTTTGTCTGGGGAGACCCAGTACTTC. Its protein product is CASGLSGETQYF.

This chain uses TRBV19 with TRBJ1-2; a possible D gene is TRBD1 (6 bases). The V and J ends lost 6 bases and 4 bases respectively, with 15 bases between them. The CDR3 spans 14 residues. In germline, CDR1 is LNHDA, CDR2 SQIVND (reference sequence). For the CDR3, the DNA is TGTGCCAGTAGCATTAATGACAGGATCTATGGCTACACCTTC. Translation: CASSINDRIYGYTF. Complete variable domain (other parts from reference TRBV19 and TRBJ1-2): DGGITQSPKYLFRKEGQNVTLSCEQNLNHDAMYWYRQDPGQGLRLIYYSQIVNDFQKGDIAEGYSVSREKKESFPLTVTSAQKNPTAFYLCASSINDRIYGYTFGSGTRLTVV.

The chain links TRBV7-8 to TRBJ2-2; D not resolved. Deletions cut 1 base from V and 6 bases from J, with 9 bases between. CDR1 is SGHVS and CDR2 is FQNEAQ in the germline V gene. This CDR3 region has 14 residues. CDR3 residues: CASSLELDAGELFF. CDR3 bases: TGTGCCAGCAGCTTAGAATTGGACGCCGGGGAGCTGTTTTTT.

The chain is built from TRBV5-6 and TRBJ2-1; TRBD1 matches 7 bases. V dropped 4 bases and J dropped 8; count of bases not matched to a gene: 9. This CDR3 is 14 amino acids long. From germline, CDR1 is SGHDT and CDR2 YYEEEE. The CDR3 coding sequence is TGTGCCAGCAGCACCTACATCCAGGGGGATGAGCAGTTCTTC. It yields the protein CASSTYIQGDEQFF.

This chain joins TRBV10-3 and TRBJ1-6; TRBD1 might be the D (5 bases). The ends were cut back, 3 bases at V and 10 bases at J, with 13 bases in the middle. The germline gives CDR1 ENHRY, CDR2 SYGVKD. This CDR3 contains 14 residues. The CDR3 sequence is CAISEAAGGSPLHF. In nucleotides, the CDR3 is TGTGCCATCAGTGAAGCCGCTGGGGGATCACCCCTCCACTTT.